The T cell receptor beta chain under discussion was sequenced for a study of T cells in women clearing cervical HPV infection. Across the whole study: Women with histologically confirmed HPV16-related CIN3 or worse, 2 with invasive cancer, served as cases. For cases, blood was sampled a median around 150 days after lesion detection, interquartile range roughly 85 to 200 days.

The data were produced by immunoSEQ multiplex PCR, yet TCRdb's version contains in-frame clones alone and is incomplete. The table gives tens of thousands of clones; the top ten clones make up approximately 1.3% of it. This clone shows up as medium-sized (0.01 to 0.1%) by frequency. Antigen: not known. The read ends 3 residues shy of where the CDR3 ends; the end is completed using the germline J gene. Overall study results and limits: T-cell numbers per sample were unknown and may explain richness differences.

Trimming took 4 bases from V and 2 from J; bases not matched to a gene: 8. The CDR3 length is 17 residues. Germline V gene data show CDR1 as SGHRS and CDR2 as YFSETQ. V usage is TRBV5-1 and J usage is TRBJ1-4, with 10 bases that match TRBD1. Sequences were obtained from blood buffy coat. The TCR originated in a woman between 18 and 69 years old with a cervical HPV16 infection that either progressed to CIN3+ or cleared (not recorded which). The CDR3 loop reads CASSIGGQGSTNEKLFF. CDR3 bases read: TGCGCCAGCAGCATTGGGGGACAGGGGTCGACTAATGAAAAA.